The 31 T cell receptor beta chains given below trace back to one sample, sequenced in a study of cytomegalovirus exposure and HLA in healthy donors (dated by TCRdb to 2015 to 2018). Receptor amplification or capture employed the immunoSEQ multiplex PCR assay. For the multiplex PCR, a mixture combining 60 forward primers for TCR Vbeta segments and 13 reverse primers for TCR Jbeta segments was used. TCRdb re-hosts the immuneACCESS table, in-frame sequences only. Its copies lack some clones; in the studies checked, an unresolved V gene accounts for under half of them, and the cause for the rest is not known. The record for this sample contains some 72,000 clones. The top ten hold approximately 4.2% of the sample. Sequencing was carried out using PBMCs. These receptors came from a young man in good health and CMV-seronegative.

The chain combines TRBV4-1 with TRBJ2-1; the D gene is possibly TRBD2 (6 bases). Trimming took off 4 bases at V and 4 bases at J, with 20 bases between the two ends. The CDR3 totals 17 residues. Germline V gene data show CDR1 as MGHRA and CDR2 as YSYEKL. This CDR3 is CASSRATRAGAYNEQFF. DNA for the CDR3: TGCGCCAGCAGCCGTGCCACACGAGCGGGCGCTTACAATGAGCAGTTCTTC.

In nucleotides, the CDR3 is TGTGCCAGCAGCTTGGACTACTGGCGAACCTACGAGCAGTACTTC. Translated, it gives CASSLDYWRTYEQYF. This rearrangement joins TRBV5-5 to TRBJ2-7; D gene ambiguous. Between the trimmed V and J ends, which lost 0 bases and 2 bases, there was a span of 12 bases. The length of the CDR3 is 15 residues. CDR1 is SGHKS, CDR2 YYEKEE, per germline (reference sequence).

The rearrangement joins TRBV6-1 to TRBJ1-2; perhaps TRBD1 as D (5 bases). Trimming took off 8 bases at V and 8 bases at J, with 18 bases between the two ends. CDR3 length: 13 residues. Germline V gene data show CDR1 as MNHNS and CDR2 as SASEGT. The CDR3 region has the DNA TGTGCCAGCGCCCGGGGGGTAAGGGAAGGCTACACCTTC. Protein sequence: CASARGVREGYTF.

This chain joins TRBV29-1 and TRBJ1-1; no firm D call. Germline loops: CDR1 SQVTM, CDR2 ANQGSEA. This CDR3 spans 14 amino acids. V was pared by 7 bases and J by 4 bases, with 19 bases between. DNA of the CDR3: TGCAGCGGTTCACCTAGCTTGGGAGCCACTGAAGCTTTCTTT. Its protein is CSGSPSLGATEAFF.

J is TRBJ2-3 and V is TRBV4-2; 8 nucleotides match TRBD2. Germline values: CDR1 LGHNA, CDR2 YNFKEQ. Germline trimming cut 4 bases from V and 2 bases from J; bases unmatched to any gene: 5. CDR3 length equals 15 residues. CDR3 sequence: CASSRGSGITDTQYF. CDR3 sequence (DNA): TGTGCCAGCAGCCGGGGTAGCGGGATCACAGATACGCAGTATTTT.

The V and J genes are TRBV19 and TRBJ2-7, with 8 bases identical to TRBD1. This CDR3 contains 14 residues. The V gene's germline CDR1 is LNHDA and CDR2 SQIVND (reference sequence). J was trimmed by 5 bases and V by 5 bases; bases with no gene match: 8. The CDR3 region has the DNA TGTGCCAGTAGTCCCCGGACAGGGTACGACGAGCAGTACTTC. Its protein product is CASSPRTGYDEQYF.

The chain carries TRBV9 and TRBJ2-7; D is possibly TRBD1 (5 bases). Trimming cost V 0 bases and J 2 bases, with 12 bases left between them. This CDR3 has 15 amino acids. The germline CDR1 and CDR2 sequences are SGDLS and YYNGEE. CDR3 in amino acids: CASSVAGHPTYEQYF. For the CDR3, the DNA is TGTGCCAGCAGCGTAGCTGGACACCCAACCTACGAGCAGTACTTC.

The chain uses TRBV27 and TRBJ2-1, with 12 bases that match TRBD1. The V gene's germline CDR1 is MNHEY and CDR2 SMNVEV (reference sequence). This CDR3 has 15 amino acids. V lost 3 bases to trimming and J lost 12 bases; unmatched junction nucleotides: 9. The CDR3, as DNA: TGTGCCAGCAGTTTTTGGGACAGGGGGCCGCACGGGCAGTTCTTC. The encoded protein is CASSFWDRGPHGQFF.

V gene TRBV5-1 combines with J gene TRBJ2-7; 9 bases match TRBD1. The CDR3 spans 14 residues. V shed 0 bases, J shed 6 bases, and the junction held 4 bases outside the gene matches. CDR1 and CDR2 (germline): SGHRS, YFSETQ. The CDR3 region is CASSLGDRGFEQYF. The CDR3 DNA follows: TGCGCCAGCAGCTTGGGAGACAGGGGGTTCGAGCAGTACTTC.

CDR3: CASSLVVRGNEQFF. As DNA, the CDR3 is TGTGCCAGCAGCTTGGTAGTTAGAGGGAATGAGCAGTTCTTC. The gene calls are TRBV5-4 and TRBJ2-1; perhaps TRBD2 as D (5 bases). From germline, CDR1 is SGHNT and CDR2 YYREEE (reference sequence). The ends were cut back, 0 bases at V and 7 bases at J, with 11 bases in the middle. CDR3 length: 14 residues.

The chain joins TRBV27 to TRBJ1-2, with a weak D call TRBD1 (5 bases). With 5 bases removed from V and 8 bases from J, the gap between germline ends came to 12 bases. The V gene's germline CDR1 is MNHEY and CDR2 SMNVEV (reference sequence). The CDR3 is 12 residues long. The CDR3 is CASSRGLDGYTF. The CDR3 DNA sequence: TGTGCCAGCAGTCGGGGACTTGACGGCTACACCTTC.

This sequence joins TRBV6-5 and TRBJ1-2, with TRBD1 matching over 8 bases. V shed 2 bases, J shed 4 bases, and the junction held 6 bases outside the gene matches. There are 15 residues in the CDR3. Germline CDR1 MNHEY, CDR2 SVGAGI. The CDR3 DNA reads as TGTGCCAGCAGTTACCGAGGACAGGGCGCCTATGGCTACACCTTC. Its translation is CASSYRGQGAYGYTF.

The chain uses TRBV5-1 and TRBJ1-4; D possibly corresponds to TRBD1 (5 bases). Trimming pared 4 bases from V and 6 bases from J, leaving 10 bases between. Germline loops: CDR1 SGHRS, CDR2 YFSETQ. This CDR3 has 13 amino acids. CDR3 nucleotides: TGCGCCAGCAGCGTACAGGTGGATGAAAAACTGTTTTTT. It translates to CASSVQVDEKLFF.

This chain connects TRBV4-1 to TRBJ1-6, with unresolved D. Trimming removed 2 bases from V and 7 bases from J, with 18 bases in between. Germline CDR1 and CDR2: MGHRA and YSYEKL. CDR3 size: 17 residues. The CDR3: CASSQFLTGRANSPLHF. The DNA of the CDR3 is TGCGCCAGCAGCCAATTTCTGACCGGGAGGGCGAATTCACCCCTCCACTTT.

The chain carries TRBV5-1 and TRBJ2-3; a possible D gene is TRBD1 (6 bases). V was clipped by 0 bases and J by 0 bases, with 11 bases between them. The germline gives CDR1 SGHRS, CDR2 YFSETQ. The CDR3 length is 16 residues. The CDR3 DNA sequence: TGCGCCAGCAGCTTGGCGTATCAGGGGAGCACAGATACGCAGTATTTT. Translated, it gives CASSLAYQGSTDTQYF.

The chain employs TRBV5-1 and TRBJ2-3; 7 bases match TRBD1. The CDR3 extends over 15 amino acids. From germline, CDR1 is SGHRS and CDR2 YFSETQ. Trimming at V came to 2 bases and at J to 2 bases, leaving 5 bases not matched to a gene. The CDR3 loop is CASSFQGVSTDTQYF. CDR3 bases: TGCGCCAGCAGCTTCCAGGGGGTCTCCACAGATACGCAGTATTTT.

CDR3 region: CASSQRQGRLETQYF. The CDR3 DNA reads as TGCGCCAGCAGCCAGAGACAGGGGAGGTTAGAGACCCAGTACTTC. V and J are TRBV4-1 and TRBJ2-5, with TRBD1 matching 8 bases. CDR3 size: 15 residues. Germline V gives CDR1 MGHRA, CDR2 YSYEKL. V shed 3 bases, J shed 4 bases, and the junction held 7 bases outside the gene matches.

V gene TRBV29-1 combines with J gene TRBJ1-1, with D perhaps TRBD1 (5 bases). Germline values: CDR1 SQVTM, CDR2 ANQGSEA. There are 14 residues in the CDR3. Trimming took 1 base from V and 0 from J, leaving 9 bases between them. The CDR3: CSVEVATVNTEAFF. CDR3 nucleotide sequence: TGCAGCGTTGAAGTTGCGACAGTGAACACTGAAGCTTTCTTT.

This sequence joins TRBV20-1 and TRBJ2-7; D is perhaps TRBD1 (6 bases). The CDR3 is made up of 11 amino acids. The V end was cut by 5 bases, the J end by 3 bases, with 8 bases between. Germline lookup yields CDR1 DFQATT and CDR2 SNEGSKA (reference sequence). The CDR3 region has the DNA TGCAGTGCTCGGGACATCTACGAGCAGTACTTC. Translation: CSARDIYEQYF.

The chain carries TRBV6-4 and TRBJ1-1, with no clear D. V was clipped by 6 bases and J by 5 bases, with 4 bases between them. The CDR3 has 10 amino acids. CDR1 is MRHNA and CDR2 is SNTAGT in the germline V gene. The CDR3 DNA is TGTGCCAGCAGCCGGACTGAAGCTTTCTTT. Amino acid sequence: CASSRTEAFF.

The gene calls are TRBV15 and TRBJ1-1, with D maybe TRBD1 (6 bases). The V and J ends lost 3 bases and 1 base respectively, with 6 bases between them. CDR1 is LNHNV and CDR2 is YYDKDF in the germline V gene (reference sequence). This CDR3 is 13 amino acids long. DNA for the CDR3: TGTGCCACCAGCAGGACAGGGAACACTGAAGCTTTCTTT. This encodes CATSRTGNTEAFF.

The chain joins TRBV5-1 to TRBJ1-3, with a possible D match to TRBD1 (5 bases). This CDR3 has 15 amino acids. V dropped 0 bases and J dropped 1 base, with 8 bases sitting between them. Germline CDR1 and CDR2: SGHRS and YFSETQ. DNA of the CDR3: TGCGCCAGCAGCTTGGATCGGGGGTCTGGAAACACCATATATTTT. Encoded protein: CASSLDRGSGNTIYF.

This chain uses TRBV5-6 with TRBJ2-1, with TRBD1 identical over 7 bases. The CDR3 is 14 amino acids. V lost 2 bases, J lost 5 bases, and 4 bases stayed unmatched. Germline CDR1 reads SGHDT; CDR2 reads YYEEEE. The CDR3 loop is CASSLDRENNEQFF. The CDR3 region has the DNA TGTGCCAGCAGCTTAGACAGGGAGAACAATGAGCAGTTCTTC. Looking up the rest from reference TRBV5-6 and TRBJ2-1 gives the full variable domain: DAGVTQSPTHLIKTRGQQVTLRCSPKSGHDTVSWYQQALGQGPQFIFQYYEEEERQRGNFPDRFSGHQFPNYSSELNVNALLLGDSALYLCASSLDRENNEQFFGPGTRLTVL.

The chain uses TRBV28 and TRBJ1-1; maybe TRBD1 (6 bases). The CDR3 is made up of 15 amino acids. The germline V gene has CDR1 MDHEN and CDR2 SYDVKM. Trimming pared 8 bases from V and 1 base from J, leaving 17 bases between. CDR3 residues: CASLGGGAPNTEAFF. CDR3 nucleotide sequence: TGTGCCAGCCTTGGTGGGGGCGCGCCGAACACTGAAGCTTTCTTT. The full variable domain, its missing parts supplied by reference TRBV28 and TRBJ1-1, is DVKVTQSSRYLVKRTGEKVFLECVQDMDHENMFWYRQDPGLGLRLIYFSYDVKMKEKGDIPEGYSVSREKKERFSLILESASTNQTSMYLCASLGGGAPNTEAFFGQGTRLTVV.

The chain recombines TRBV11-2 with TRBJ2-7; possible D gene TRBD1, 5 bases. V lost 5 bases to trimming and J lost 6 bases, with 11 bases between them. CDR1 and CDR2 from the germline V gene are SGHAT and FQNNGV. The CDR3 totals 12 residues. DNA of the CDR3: TGTGCCAGCAGCCCAGGGTTAGTCGAGCAGTACTTC. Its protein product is CASSPGLVEQYF.

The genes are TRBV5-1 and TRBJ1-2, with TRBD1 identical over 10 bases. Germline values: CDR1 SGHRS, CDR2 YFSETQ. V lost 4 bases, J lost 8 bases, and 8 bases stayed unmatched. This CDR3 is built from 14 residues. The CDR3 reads CASSLIGTGDGYTF. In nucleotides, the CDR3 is TGCGCCAGCAGCCTGATAGGGACAGGGGACGGCTACACCTTC.

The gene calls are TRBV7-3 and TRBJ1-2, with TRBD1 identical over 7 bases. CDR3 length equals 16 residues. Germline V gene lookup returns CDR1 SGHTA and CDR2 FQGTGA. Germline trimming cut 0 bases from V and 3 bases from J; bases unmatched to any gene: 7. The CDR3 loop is CASSLTRTGPDYGYTF. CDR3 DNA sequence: TGTGCCAGCAGCTTAACAAGGACAGGTCCGGACTATGGCTACACCTTC.

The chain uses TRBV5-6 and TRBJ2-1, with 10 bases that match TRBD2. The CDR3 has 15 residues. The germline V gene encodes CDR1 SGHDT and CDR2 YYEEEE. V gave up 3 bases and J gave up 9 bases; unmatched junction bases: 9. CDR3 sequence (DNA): TGTGCCAGCAGCTCCGGGACTAGCGTGGTGGGTGAGCAGTTCTTC. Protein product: CASSSGTSVVGEQFF.

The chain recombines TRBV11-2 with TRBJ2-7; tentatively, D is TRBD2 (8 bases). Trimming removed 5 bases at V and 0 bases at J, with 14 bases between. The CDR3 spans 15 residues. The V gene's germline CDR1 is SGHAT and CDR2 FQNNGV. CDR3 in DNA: TGTGCCAGCAGCCCGACAGGGACTAGCTCCTACGAGCAGTACTTC. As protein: CASSPTGTSSYEQYF.

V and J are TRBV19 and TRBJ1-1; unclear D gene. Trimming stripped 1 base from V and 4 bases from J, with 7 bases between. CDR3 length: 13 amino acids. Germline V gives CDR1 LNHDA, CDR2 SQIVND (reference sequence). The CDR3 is CASSIVEGTEAFF. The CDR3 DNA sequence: TGTGCCAGTAGTATAGTTGAGGGCACTGAAGCTTTCTTT. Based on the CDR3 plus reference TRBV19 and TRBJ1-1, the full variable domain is DGGITQSPKYLFRKEGQNVTLSCEQNLNHDAMYWYRQDPGQGLRLIYYSQIVNDFQKGDIAEGYSVSREKKESFPLTVTSAQKNPTAFYLCASSIVEGTEAFFGQGTRLTVV.

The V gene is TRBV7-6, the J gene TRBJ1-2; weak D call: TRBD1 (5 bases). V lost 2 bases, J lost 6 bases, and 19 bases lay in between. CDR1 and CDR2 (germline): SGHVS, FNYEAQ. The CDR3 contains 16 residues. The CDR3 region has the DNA TGTGCCAGCAGCTTATATGTCGGCCAGGGTGGGGATGGCTACACCTTC. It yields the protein CASSLYVGQGGDGYTF.